The 26 T cell receptor beta chains below come from one sample, sequenced in a study of vaccination and CD4 T cells after COVID-19. No antigen has been identified for these receptors. The treatment here: approximately 10-day PBMC culture with coronavirus spike peptide pools or control peptides (ViraFEST assay). CD4+ T-cell collection from the unexposed donor predated the COVID-19 pandemic (2011-2018). The Oncomine TCR Beta short-read assay was applied to DNA of cultured CD4+ T cells. TCRdb reprocessed the PCR reads via MiXCR and lists one record per CDR3 protein. The sample carries more than 4,000 distinct CDR3 sequences, roughly 40% recorded once. Sample: CD4+ T cells from blood, cultured in vitro. Source of these receptors: a human donor in good health.

The genes are TRBV21-1 and TRBJ2-7; the table names TRBD1, a call not compared with the DNA. TRBV21-1 is termed a pseudogene. CDR3 length: 15 amino acids. The CDR3, as DNA: TGTGCCAGCAGCAAAGGTCGGACAGGGGGCTGCGAGCAGTACTTC. Protein sequence: CASSKGRTGGCEQYF.

This clonotype is categorized as large. This chain's CDR3 is CASSLGPNSSGYTF. In nucleotides, the CDR3 is TGCGCCAGCAGCTTGGGGCCGAACTCGTCCGGCTACACCTTC. The V gene is TRBV5-1, the J gene TRBJ1-2; D is undetermined. Germline V gene lookup returns CDR1 SGHRS and CDR2 YFSETQ. This CDR3 comprises 14 residues. V shed 0 bases and J shed 8 bases, with 14 bases lying between them.

The genes are TRBV7-8 and TRBJ1-2; possibly TRBD1 for D (6 bases). Between the trimmed V and J ends, which lost 5 bases and 3 bases, there was a span of 13 bases. Looked up from germline, CDR1 is SGHVS and CDR2 is FQNEAQ. This CDR3 contains 14 residues. CDR3 amino acids: CASSPGAGDYGYTF. The CDR3 DNA sequence: TGTGCCAGCAGCCCGGGGGCAGGGGACTATGGCTACACCTTC.

The genes are TRBV11-2 and TRBJ1-1, with D hard to call. V was shortened by 7 bases and J by 1 base, with 10 bases between the two germline ends. Germline CDR1 reads SGHAT; CDR2 reads FQNNGV. This CDR3 region has 13 residues. Here the CDR3 DNA reads TGTGCCAGCACCTTCGCTGGGAACACTGAAGCTTTCTTT. This sequence encodes CASTFAGNTEAFF.

This clonotype was picked up one time. CDR3 loop: CASSRILAGGQETQYF. CDR3 bases: TGCGCCAGCAGCAGGATCTTAGCGGGGGGCCAAGAGACCCAGTACTTC. The V and J genes are TRBV5-1 and TRBJ2-5; 10 nucleotides line up with TRBD2. From germline, CDR1 is SGHRS and CDR2 YFSETQ. The junction had 7 bases not matched to a gene; V was cut back by 4 bases and J by 1 base. The CDR3 is made up of 16 amino acids.

The chain employs TRBV7-8 and TRBJ1-2, with 7 positions matching TRBD1. The V and J ends lost 5 bases and 11 bases, in that order; junction bases with no gene match: 8. In germline, CDR1 is SGHVS, CDR2 FQNEAQ. The CDR3 has 12 amino acids. The CDR3 DNA follows: TGTGCCAGCAGCCCACAGGGGCTGGTGTACACCTTC. This gives the protein CASSPQGLVYTF.

The chain combines TRBV20-1 with TRBJ2-5; the D gene is possibly TRBD2 (6 bases). Germline V gene lookup returns CDR1 DFQATT and CDR2 SNEGSKA (reference sequence). This CDR3 is built from 14 residues. V lost 0 bases to trimming and J lost 2 bases, with 10 bases between them. CDR3 region: CSARDWGDQETQYF. The CDR3 DNA sequence: TGCAGTGCTAGAGATTGGGGGGATCAAGAGACCCAGTACTTC.

V gene TRBV5-8 combines with J gene TRBJ1-1, with unresolved D. The CDR3 is 14 amino acids. Trimming took 0 bases from V and 0 from J, leaving 6 bases between them. Germline V gene sequence: CDR1 SGHTS, CDR2 YDEGEE. CDR3 region: CASSLERMNTEAFF. CDR3 DNA: TGTGCCAGCAGCTTGGAGCGGATGAACACTGAAGCTTTCTTT.

A few counts support this clonotype. The rearrangement joins TRBV10-3 to TRBJ2-2, with D tentatively TRBD2 (5 bases). Per the germline V gene, CDR1 is ENHRY and CDR2 is SYGVKD. The CDR3 loop spans 15 amino acids. V was cut by 2 bases and J by 0 bases, with 7 bases left in between. The CDR3 spells CAISERGTNTGELFF. CDR3 coding DNA: TGTGCCATCAGTGAGCGAGGGACGAACACCGGGGAGCTGTTTTTT.

The genes are TRBV10-3 and TRBJ2-1; D uncertain. The CDR3 covers 15 residues. Germline CDR1 reads ENHRY; CDR2 reads SYGVKD. V dropped 10 bases and J dropped 0 bases, with 16 bases sitting between them. The CDR3 spells CATTPGESSYNEQFF. The CDR3, as DNA: TGTGCCACCACCCCTGGCGAGAGCTCCTACAATGAGCAGTTCTTC.

This clonotype has only a few counts. This chain connects TRBV20-1 to TRBJ1-2; no clear D gene. In germline, CDR1 is DFQATT, CDR2 SNEGSKA (reference sequence). Trimming pared 4 bases from V and 2 bases from J, leaving 8 bases between. The CDR3 consists of 12 residues. In DNA form, the CDR3 reads TGCAGTGCTAACCATCTCAACTATGGCTACACCTTC. It is translated as CSANHLNYGYTF.

J is TRBJ1-2 and V is TRBV7-9; 9 bases align to TRBD1. Germline values: CDR1 SEHNR, CDR2 FQNEAQ (reference sequence). The CDR3 consists of 15 residues. V lost 2 bases to trimming and J lost 3 bases; unmatched junction nucleotides: 4. The CDR3 DNA is TGTGCCAGCAGCTTATTACAGGGGGCTGACTATGGCTACACCTTC. The encoded protein is CASSLLQGADYGYTF. The full variable domain, completed using reference TRBV7-9 and TRBJ1-2, is DTGVSQNPRHKITKRGQNVTFRCDPISEHNRLYWYRQTLGQGPEFLTYFQNEAQLEKSRLLSDRFSAERPKGSFSTLEIQRTEQGDSAMYLCASSLLQGADYGYTFGSGTRLTVV.

This clonotype was observed a few times. As DNA, the CDR3 is TGCAGTGCTAGGACAGGGGGCTACGAGCAGTACTTC. Translation: CSARTGGYEQYF. J is TRBJ2-7 and V is TRBV20-1, with TRBD1 matching over 9 bases. V lost 3 bases, J lost 3 bases, and 0 bases stayed unmatched. This CDR3 has 12 residues. Germline CDR1 and CDR2: DFQATT and SNEGSKA (reference sequence).

The chain carries TRBV19 and TRBJ1-6; D possibly corresponds to TRBD1 (5 bases). The CDR3 runs 14 residues. Between the trimmed V and J ends, which lost 4 bases and 10 bases, there was a span of 14 bases. Germline lookup yields CDR1 LNHDA and CDR2 SQIVND (reference sequence). In DNA form, the CDR3 reads TGTGCCAGTAGTAATCAGGGAAGTGTCTCACCCCTCCACTTT. Translating gives CASSNQGSVSPLHF.

The chain links TRBV27 to TRBJ1-5; no reliable D call. The V end lost 2 bases, the J end lost 2 bases, and 10 bases lay between the germline ends. The CDR3 is 15 residues long. Germline V CDR1 and CDR2: MNHEY, SMNVEV (reference sequence). The CDR3 is CASSLLGDGNQPQHF. The CDR3 DNA sequence: TGTGCCAGCAGTTTACTCGGGGATGGCAATCAGCCCCAGCATTTT.

The V call is TRBV30, the J call TRBJ1-1; the D is unclear. V was trimmed by 3 bases and J by 3 bases, leaving 11 bases between them. In germline, CDR1 is GTSNPN, CDR2 SVGIG (reference sequence). The CDR3 consists of 13 residues. As DNA, the CDR3 is TGTGCCTGGAGCCTCGAAGGGTACACTGAAGCTTTCTTT. Amino acids: CAWSLEGYTEAFF.

This clonotype was counted only a few times. This sequence joins TRBV19 and TRBJ2-7; 9 bases agree with TRBD1. The CDR3 covers 14 residues. Germline V lookup: CDR1 LNHDA, CDR2 SQIVND (reference sequence). With V trimmed by 7 bases and J by 5 bases, 9 bases remained unmatched. The CDR3 here is CASTPGQGSHEQYF. CDR3 coding DNA: TGTGCCAGTACGCCGGGACAGGGATCACACGAGCAGTACTTC.

V gene TRBV7-9 combines with J gene TRBJ1-6; D perhaps matches TRBD1 (6 bases). V lost 5 bases to trimming and J lost 4 bases, with 9 bases between them. Germline CDR1 and CDR2: SEHNR and FQNEAQ (reference sequence). This CDR3 region has 14 residues. As DNA, the CDR3 is TGTGCCAGCAGCATCGGACAGTATAATTCACCCCTCCACTTT. It is translated as CASSIGQYNSPLHF.

The chain links TRBV6-5 to TRBJ1-6, with 8 bases that match TRBD1. Germline V gene sequence: CDR1 MNHEY, CDR2 SVGAGI. The CDR3 covers 18 residues. J gave up 8 bases and V 0 bases, and 12 bases lay outside the gene matches. CDR3 nucleotide sequence: TGTGCCAGCAGTTACTCGATAGTCGGGACAGGTCGGGATTCACCCCTCCACTTT. Translation gives CASSYSIVGTGRDSPLHF.

The V gene is TRBV19, the J gene TRBJ1-2, with no clear D. This CDR3 comprises 12 residues. Germline CDR1 reads LNHDA; CDR2 reads SQIVND (reference sequence). V was trimmed by 4 bases and J by 8 bases, leaving 11 bases between them. The CDR3 DNA follows: TGTGCCAGTAGTACCCCAGGTCGCGGCTACACCTTC. Its protein product is CASSTPGRGYTF.

The rearrangement joins TRBV7-8 to TRBJ1-6; 9 nucleotides align to TRBD1. This CDR3 comprises 17 residues. The germline V gene encodes CDR1 SGHVS and CDR2 FQNEAQ. With 1 base clipped from V and 10 bases from J, the junction kept 11 bases outside the gene matches. The chain's CDR3 is CASSLGMGQGGWSPLHF. The CDR3 DNA is TGTGCCAGCAGCTTAGGAATGGGACAGGGCGGTTGGTCACCCCTCCACTTT.

The chain links TRBV29-1 to TRBJ1-1, with D perhaps matching TRBD1 (5 bases). Germline V CDR1 and CDR2: SQVTM, ANQGSEA. The CDR3 is 14 amino acids. The germline V and J ends were trimmed by 2 bases and 4 bases, with 14 bases remaining between them. CDR3 sequence (DNA): TGCAGCGTTGAATGGGTTGGGGGGTTCACTGAAGCTTTCTTT. Residues: CSVEWVGGFTEAFF.

This clonotype was seen more than once but under ten times. The rearrangement links TRBV20-1 to TRBJ1-5, with 9 bases matching TRBD1. V shed 0 bases and J 7 bases; nucleotides not matched to a gene: 10. Germline V gene data show CDR1 as DFQATT and CDR2 as SNEGSKA (reference sequence). CDR3 length equals 16 residues. CDR3 in amino acids: CSARDRGGQGRQPQHF. The DNA of the CDR3 is TGCAGTGCTAGAGATCGGGGAGGACAGGGGAGACAGCCCCAGCATTTT.

Here the CDR3 DNA reads TGTGCCAGCAGCGTAGGGACGGTTAGCACAGATACGCAGTATTTT. It translates to CASSVGTVSTDTQYF. The chain carries TRBV9 and TRBJ2-3; D gene uncertain. The CDR3 runs 15 residues. Trimming removed 0 bases from V and 0 bases from J, with 8 bases in between. In germline, CDR1 is SGDLS, CDR2 YYNGEE. Together with reference TRBV9 and TRBJ2-3, the CDR3 gives the full variable domain: DSGVTQTPKHLITATGQRVTLRCSPRSGDLSVYWYQQSLDQGLQFLIQYYNGEERAKGNILERFSAQQFPDLHSELNLSSLELGDSALYFCASSVGTVSTDTQYFGPGTRLTVL.

This clonotype came up a few times. This sequence joins TRBV24-1 and TRBJ2-1; 8 nucleotides agree with TRBD2. Germline assignment: CDR1 KGHDR and CDR2 SFDVKD. The CDR3 has 14 amino acids. The V gene end was trimmed by 7 bases and the J gene end by 8 bases; junction bases not matched to a gene: 9. The CDR3 spells CATRSGGPNDEQFF. The DNA of the CDR3 is TGTGCCACCAGGAGCGGGGGACCGAATGATGAGCAGTTCTTC.

The chain combines TRBV12-3 or TRBV12-4 with TRBJ1-1; unclear D gene. The CDR3 runs 13 residues. Trimming took off 6 bases at V and 2 bases at J, with 10 bases between the two ends. This CDR3 is CASSRSANTEAFF. CDR3 nucleotide sequence: TGTGCCAGCAGCCGATCGGCAAACACTGAAGCTTTCTTT.